One sample yielded the 30 T cell receptor beta chains listed below, sequenced in a study of T-cell reconstitution after alpha-beta-depleted transplantation in children. The TCRbeta library incorporated unique molecular identifiers. From the PCR reads, TCRdb called clonotypes with MiXCR, one entry per CDR3 protein. Among hundreds of thousands of distinct CDR3 sequences listed, about 15% were seen once. This specimen was PBMCs, mostly from graft donor cells, taken 360 days after TCRalphabeta/CD19-depleted stem cell transplant. The receptors were sampled from a male patient younger than 18 who had a stem cell transplant for acute lymphoblastic leukemia, so the T cells may come from the graft donor.

This clonotype was observed a few times. V usage is TRBV5-1 and J usage is TRBJ2-7, with D perhaps matching TRBD2 (6 bases). The CDR3 has 15 amino acids. Germline values: CDR1 SGHRS, CDR2 YFSETQ. V was trimmed by 2 bases and J by 0 bases, leaving 12 bases between them. The CDR3, as DNA: TGCGCCAGCAGCTTTTCCGCGGGGCCCTCCTACGAGCAGTACTTC. It encodes CASSFSAGPSYEQYF.

This clonotype was seen only a few times. V usage is TRBV5-1 and J usage is TRBJ2-7; 7 bases match TRBD1. CDR1 is SGHRS, CDR2 YFSETQ, per germline. J was trimmed by 7 bases and V by 4 bases; bases with no gene match: 11. The CDR3 covers 14 residues. CDR3 protein: CASSTWDRQKEQYF. Here the CDR3 DNA reads TGCGCCAGCAGCACTTGGGACAGACAGAAGGAGCAGTACTTC.

The rearrangement links TRBV3-1 to TRBJ2-7, with TRBD1 as a possible D gene (6 bases). Germline lookup yields CDR1 LGHDT and CDR2 YNNKEL (reference sequence). V shed 7 bases and J shed 5 bases, with 18 bases lying between them. The CDR3 is 14 residues long. The CDR3 loop is CASKSDRDGDEQYF. CDR3 nucleotides: TGTGCCAGCAAATCGGACAGAGATGGGGACGAGCAGTACTTC.

The CDR3 spells CASSSIPSGPSTDTQYF. The CDR3, as DNA: TGTGCCAGCAGTTCTATCCCCAGCGGGCCAAGCACAGATACGCAGTATTTT. The chain joins TRBV12-3 or TRBV12-4 to TRBJ2-3, with a weak D call TRBD2 (6 bases). The CDR3 extends over 17 amino acids. The germline V and J ends were trimmed by 4 bases and 0 bases, with 17 bases remaining between them.

A few counts support this clonotype. An end of the junction differs from the germline gene, which may be a read error. The chain couples TRBV2 to TRBJ1-2, with TRBD1 as a possible D gene (6 bases). The CDR3 runs 12 residues. Germline CDR1 and CDR2: SNHLY and FYNNEI. The CDR3 DNA is TGTGCCACCCCGGGGGAGCAGCGACAGGCTAGTTTC. It encodes CATPGEQRQASF.

The rearrangement uses TRBV7-8 and TRBJ2-7; D remains ambiguous. The CDR3 is 14 amino acids. From germline, CDR1 is SGHVS and CDR2 FQNEAQ. Trimming removed 3 bases at V and 5 bases at J, with 14 bases between. CDR3 amino acids: CASSFERGGHEQYF. The CDR3 nucleotides are TGTGCCAGCAGCTTTGAGCGAGGCGGCCACGAGCAGTACTTC.

The chain carries TRBV19 and TRBJ2-4; 7 nucleotides agree with TRBD1. Germline assignment: CDR1 LNHDA and CDR2 SQIVND (reference sequence). The CDR3 has 14 residues. J lost 2 bases, V lost 6 bases, and 4 bases had no gene match. CDR3 sequence: CASSYRGSKNIQYF. The CDR3 nucleotides read TGTGCCAGTAGCTACAGGGGTTCCAAAAACATTCAGTACTTC.

This chain uses TRBV24-1 with TRBJ2-3; 7 nucleotides align to TRBD1. Trimming removed 5 bases from V and 4 bases from J; junction bases left unmatched: 14. The germline V gene has CDR1 KGHDR and CDR2 SFDVKD. CDR3 length: 17 residues. The CDR3 is CATSGRSWLGQSDTQYF. CDR3 in DNA: TGTGCCACCAGTGGTAGGTCTTGGCTGGGACAGTCAGATACGCAGTATTTT.

This clonotype has a handful of counts. V gene TRBV18 combines with J gene TRBJ2-7; weak D call: TRBD1 (6 bases). V was shortened by 2 bases and J by 5 bases, with 16 bases between the two germline ends. Germline loops: CDR1 KGHSH, CDR2 LQKENI. The CDR3 runs 15 residues. In nucleotides, the CDR3 is TGTGCCAGCTCACCAAGGACGGCCGGGGACAACGAGCAGTACTTC. Its protein product is CASSPRTAGDNEQYF.

This sequence joins TRBV12-3 or TRBV12-4 and TRBJ2-7, with 8 positions matching TRBD1. The CDR3 length is 14 residues. V shed 3 bases, J shed 7 bases, and the junction held 8 bases outside the gene matches. The chain's CDR3 is CASSFWGRGQEQYF. The CDR3, as DNA: TGTGCCAGCAGTTTTTGGGGCAGGGGGCAAGAGCAGTACTTC.

The chain is built from TRBV29-1 and TRBJ2-3, with 9 bases aligning to TRBD2. Germline trimming cut 6 bases from V and 1 base from J; bases unmatched to any gene: 5. Per germline, CDR1 SQVTM and CDR2 ANQGSEA. The CDR3 is 14 residues long. The DNA for the CDR3 is TGCAGCGTCTCCCGACTAGCGGGCACAGATACGCAGTATTTT. Translating it yields CSVSRLAGTDTQYF.

Concerning this clonotype: This may be a read error: a much more frequent sequence differs by one nucleotide. The rearrangement joins TRBV3-1 to TRBJ2-2, with a possible D match to TRBD2 (5 bases). The CDR3 sequence is 14 residues long. Germline V gene lookup returns CDR1 LGHDT and CDR2 YNNKEL (reference sequence). V was clipped by 4 bases and J by 6 bases, with 12 bases between them. The CDR3 DNA reads TGTGCCAGCAGCCGCGGACTGAGGTCCGGGGAGCTGTTTTTT. It translates to CASSRGLRSGELFF.

The V and J genes are TRBV10-3 and TRBJ2-7, with 10 bases matching TRBD2. Germline CDR1 is ENHRY and CDR2 is SYGVKD. CDR3 length: 15 residues. The V segment lost 0 bases and the J segment 2 bases; nucleotides outside the gene matches: 1. The CDR3 bases are TGTGCCATCAGTGAGTCTGGACTAGCGGCCTACGAGCAGTACTTC. This codes for CAISESGLAAYEQYF.

This clonotype has ten or more counts. The chain has TRBV5-1 and TRBJ2-1, with 8 bases that match TRBD2. The CDR3 length is 15 residues. CDR1 and CDR2 from the germline V gene are SGHRS and YFSETQ. The ends lost 2 bases at V and 2 bases at J; junction bases unmatched: 3. The DNA for the CDR3 is TGCGCCAGCAGCTTTGTAGCGGGAACCTACAATGAGCAGTTCTTC. It is translated as CASSFVAGTYNEQFF.

This clonotype was observed many times. The J gene is TRBJ1-1, the V gene TRBV29-1; no definite D call. Per the germline V gene, CDR1 is SQVTM and CDR2 is ANQGSEA. Trimming removed 3 bases from V and 6 bases from J, with 20 bases in between. The CDR3 runs 15 residues. The CDR3 region has the DNA TGCAGCGTTGATTTCCCGACAACAGTATTGTCTGAAGCTTTCTTT. Protein product: CSVDFPTTVLSEAFF.

This clonotype was seen repeatedly, ten times or more. The chain is built from TRBV12-3 or TRBV12-4 and TRBJ1-3, with 8 bases identical to TRBD1. The CDR3 runs 14 residues. V was pared by 5 bases and J by 6 bases, with 6 bases of the junction left unmatched. This chain's CDR3 is CASSKGQAENTIYF. The DNA for the CDR3 is TGTGCCAGCAGTAAGGGACAGGCAGAAAACACCATATATTTT.

V gene TRBV29-1 combines with J gene TRBJ2-7; 11 bases match TRBD2. V lost 7 bases, J lost 2 bases, and 10 bases stayed unmatched. The CDR3 runs 15 residues. Germline loops: CDR1 SQVTM, CDR2 ANQGSEA. Here the CDR3 DNA reads TGCAGCGCCGACATAGGGACTAGCGGAACCTACGAGCAGTACTTC. Its protein is CSADIGTSGTYEQYF.

This clonotype has more than one count but fewer than ten. The chain is built from TRBV7-8 and TRBJ2-2; 8 bases are shared with TRBD2. The CDR3 runs to 15 residues. Germline values: CDR1 SGHVS, CDR2 FQNEAQ. J lost 4 bases, V lost 10 bases, and 11 bases had no gene match. Here the CDR3 reads CATLPAGVGTGELFF. The CDR3 DNA is TGTGCCACCTTACCAGCGGGAGTGGGCACCGGGGAGCTGTTTTTT.

This clonotype has only a few counts. The V gene is TRBV20-1, the J gene TRBJ1-5; 8 positions agree with TRBD1. Germline V gene data show CDR1 as DFQATT and CDR2 as SNEGSKA (reference sequence). The CDR3 contains 14 residues. Trimming at V came to 5 bases and at J to 9 bases, leaving 12 bases not matched to a gene. The CDR3 sequence: CSAGRGQATMPQHF. The CDR3 DNA reads TGCAGTGCTGGACGGGGACAGGCAACAATGCCCCAGCATTTT.

This clonotype occurred a few times. The rearrangement joins TRBV5-1 to TRBJ2-5; 13 bases fit TRBD2. The CDR3 length is 16 residues. Trimming cost V 4 bases and J 2 bases; bases outside gene matches: 5. Germline V gene data show CDR1 as SGHRS and CDR2 as YFSETQ. CDR3 in DNA: TGCGCCAGCAGCCGGGGGACTAGCGGGAAACAAGAGACCCAGTACTTC. Translation: CASSRGTSGKQETQYF.

This clonotype came up a few times. The gene calls are TRBV15 and TRBJ1-2, with 8 bases lining up with TRBD1. CDR1 is LNHNV, CDR2 YYDKDF, per germline (reference sequence). There are 13 residues in the CDR3. V was clipped by 3 bases and J by 6 bases; unmatched bases: 3. CDR3 sequence reads: CATSRGQADGYTF. In DNA form, the CDR3 reads TGTGCCACCAGCAGGGGACAGGCGGATGGCTACACCTTC.

In its sample, this clonotype was seen a few times. The V gene is TRBV9, the J gene TRBJ2-1; the D is unclear. The CDR3 is 13 amino acids. Germline V gene sequence: CDR1 SGDLS, CDR2 YYNGEE. Deletions cut 0 bases from V and 7 bases from J, with 8 bases between. CDR3 in DNA: TGTGCCAGCAGCGTAGCCGTGTCAAATGAGCAGTTCTTC. Translating it yields CASSVAVSNEQFF.

This clonotype was found a few times. The V gene is TRBV7-9, the J gene TRBJ2-1; 7 bases are shared with TRBD1. Germline V gene sequence: CDR1 SEHNR, CDR2 FQNEAQ (reference sequence). The CDR3 has 14 amino acids. Trimming took 7 bases from V and 5 from J; bases not matched to a gene: 8. The CDR3 loop is CASTRGQHDNEQFF. The CDR3 DNA is TGTGCCAGCACGAGGGGACAGCATGACAATGAGCAGTTCTTC.

There are many counts of this clonotype. The gene calls are TRBV5-1 and TRBJ2-6, with TRBD1 identical over 7 bases. CDR3 size: 16 residues. CDR1 is SGHRS, CDR2 YFSETQ, per germline. V shed 3 bases and J 2 bases; nucleotides not matched to a gene: 5. CDR3 nucleotides: TGCGCCAGCAGCTCCGGGACAGTAACTGGGGCCAACGTCCTGACTTTC. Translation gives CASSSGTVTGANVLTF.

This clonotype was seen repeatedly, ten times or more. CDR3 nucleotide sequence: TGCAGCGTTGGCCGGGACATCTACGAGCAGTACTTC. It is translated as CSVGRDIYEQYF. This rearrangement joins TRBV29-1 to TRBJ2-7; possible D gene TRBD1, 6 bases. V shed 4 bases and J shed 3 bases, with 10 bases lying between them. In germline, CDR1 is SQVTM, CDR2 ANQGSEA. The CDR3 covers 12 residues.

The rearrangement uses TRBV9 and TRBJ2-6; D not certain. CDR3 size: 15 residues. Germline CDR1 and CDR2: SGDLS and YYNGEE. V dropped 0 bases and J dropped 0 bases, with 4 bases sitting between them. CDR3 DNA sequence: TGTGCCAGCAGCGTAGGGTACTCTGGGGCCAACGTCCTGACTTTC. It yields the protein CASSVGYSGANVLTF. The full variable domain, completed using reference TRBV9 and TRBJ2-6, is DSGVTQTPKHLITATGQRVTLRCSPRSGDLSVYWYQQSLDQGLQFLIQYYNGEERAKGNILERFSAQQFPDLHSELNLSSLELGDSALYFCASSVGYSGANVLTFGAGSRLTVL.

This clonotype was seen ten or more times. In nucleotides, the CDR3 is TGTGCCAGCAGTCCCCCGGCGGGACCCTCTAGGAATGAGCAGTTCTTC. Protein: CASSPPAGPSRNEQFF. The rearrangement joins TRBV12-3 or TRBV12-4 to TRBJ2-1; D is possibly TRBD2 (6 bases). V gave up 5 bases and J gave up 7 bases, with 21 bases separating them. The CDR3 spans 16 residues.

This clonotype was seen more than once but under ten times. The chain employs TRBV7-6 and TRBJ2-2, with TRBD1 as a possible D gene (5 bases). Germline values: CDR1 SGHVS, CDR2 FNYEAQ. This CDR3 contains 16 residues. Between the trimmed V and J ends, which lost 4 bases and 5 bases, there was a span of 17 bases. CDR3 coding DNA: TGTGCCAGCAGCTCGATTAAACAGGTTAAAACCGGGGAGCTGTTTTTT. The encoded protein is CASSSIKQVKTGELFF.

The V call is TRBV5-1, the J call TRBJ2-4; weak D call: TRBD2 (6 bases). This CDR3 is built from 17 residues. V was trimmed by 1 base and J by 0 bases, leaving 14 bases between them. In germline, CDR1 is SGHRS, CDR2 YFSETQ. The DNA of the CDR3 is TGCGCCAGCAGCTTGCGGTGGGACTCGCTAGCCAAAAACATTCAGTACTTC. Translation: CASSLRWDSLAKNIQYF.

This chain links TRBV7-7 with TRBJ2-7; D is ambiguous. The CDR3 runs to 13 residues. The V gene's germline CDR1 is SSHAT and CDR2 FNYEAQ (reference sequence). Trimming took 5 bases from V and 6 from J, leaving 14 bases between them. The CDR3 here is CASSPDLGREQYF. The CDR3 DNA follows: TGTGCCAGCAGCCCGGATTTGGGTCGCGAGCAGTACTTC.